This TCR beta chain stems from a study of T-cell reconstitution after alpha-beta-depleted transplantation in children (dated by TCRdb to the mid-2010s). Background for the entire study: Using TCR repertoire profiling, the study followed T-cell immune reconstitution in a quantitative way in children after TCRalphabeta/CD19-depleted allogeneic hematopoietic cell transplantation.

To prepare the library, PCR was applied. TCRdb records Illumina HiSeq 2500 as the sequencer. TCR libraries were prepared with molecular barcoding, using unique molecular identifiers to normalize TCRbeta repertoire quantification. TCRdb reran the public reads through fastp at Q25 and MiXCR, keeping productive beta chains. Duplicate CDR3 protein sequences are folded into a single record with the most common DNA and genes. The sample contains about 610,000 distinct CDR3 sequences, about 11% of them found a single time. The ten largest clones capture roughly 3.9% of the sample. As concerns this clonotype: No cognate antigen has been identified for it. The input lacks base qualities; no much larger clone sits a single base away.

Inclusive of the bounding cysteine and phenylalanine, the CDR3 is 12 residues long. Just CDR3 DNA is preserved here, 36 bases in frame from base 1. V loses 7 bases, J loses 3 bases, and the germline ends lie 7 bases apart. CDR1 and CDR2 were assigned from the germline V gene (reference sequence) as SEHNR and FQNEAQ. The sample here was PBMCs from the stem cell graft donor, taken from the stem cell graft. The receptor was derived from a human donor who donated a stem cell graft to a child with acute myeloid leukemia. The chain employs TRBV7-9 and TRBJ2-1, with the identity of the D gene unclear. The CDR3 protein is CASNSVYNEQFF. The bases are TGTGCCAGCAACTCAGTCTACAATGAGCAGTTCTTC.